This TCR beta chain is from a study of T-cell memory formation after mild COVID-19 (dated by TCRdb to 2020 to 2022). In terms of the full investigation: TCR sequence clusters from the two donors were found to be largely donor specific. In two donors, T-cell clones that expanded and contracted after mild COVID-19 were followed by sequencing TCRalpha and TCRbeta repertoires longitudinally. The cohort was made up of two young adult volunteers, one female and one male, who were previously healthy. The investigation overall reported the following: Contracting CD4+ clones were found mainly in CM and EM memory subsets, while CD8+ clones were enriched in EMRA. Clones that contracted from day 15 to 85 showed balanced CD4/CD8 phenotypes, whereas a second wave of clones that expanded from day 15 to 37 leaned towards CD4+. Some responding clones were detected in pre-infection memory, which suggested that pre-existing cross-reactive memory T cells had joined the SARS-CoV-2 response. Only two mild cases were covered by the study, and larger cohorts that include severe cases with pre-infection samples were considered necessary. The second-wave clones that peaked on day 37 were not confirmed to be SARS-CoV-2 specific.

For sequencing, an Illumina NovaSeq 6000 was employed. cDNA libraries for TCRalpha and TCRbeta were prepared by 5'RACE using constant-segment primers, with sample barcodes and unique molecular identifiers added. Trizol reagent was used to extract RNA from every sample. The libraries were amplified in two PCR steps, and the second step added a second sample barcode and Illumina TruSeq adapters. Libraries were sequenced on an Illumina NovaSeq with 2 x 150 bp paired-end reads. The authors' pipeline ran thus. Demultiplexing of reads and collapsing into UMI-guided consensus sequences were performed with migec v1.2.7. With mixcr v2.1.11, UMI consensuses were aligned to TRA and TRB V and J templates and assembled into clonotypes. A clonotype was counted as expanded or contracted only if both edgeR and NoisET called the change significant, with noise models trained on biological replicates. For edgeR calls, the thresholds were a false discovery rate-adjusted p below 0.01 and a log2 fold-change of 1. PCA with hierarchical clustering of max-normalized trajectories of the 1000 most abundant clonotypes was used as exploratory dynamics analysis. Separately sequenced CD4+ and CD8+ repertoires were used to assign the CD4 or CD8 phenotype of responding clones. The public reads were reanalyzed by TCRdb: fastp trimming at Q25, MiXCR alignment, in-frame beta chains only. Identical CDR3 proteins give one entry, which carries the most common genes and DNA. TCRdb's processing, not the authors', yielded these V and J calls. This sample holds 250,000 to 350,000 distinct CDR3 sequences; roughly an eighth were observed only once. Jointly, the top ten make up approximately 22% of the sample.

CDR1 and CDR2 (SGHTA, FQGTGA) derive from the germline V gene. At the junction V is shortened by 4 bases and J by 9 bases; bases outside the gene matches: 6. Spanning cysteine to phenylalanine, the CDR3 consists of 13 amino acids. Only the CDR3 region is kept as DNA, spanning 39 bases read in frame from base 1. Ficoll-Paque density gradient centrifugation was used to isolate PBMCs. This clonotype has a count of ten or more. Its antigen remains undetermined. Per-base qualities were not stored, and no clone one base away is much larger. This receptor was taken from a man aged 18 to 30 who had mild COVID-19 (a few samples of this study predate the infection). The sample titles of this study are shuffled in the database, so cell type and time point are left out; the donor was told from shared clones. This chain joins TRBV7-3 to TRBJ2-1, and 7 bases in between align with TRBD1. The sequenced sample consisted of PBMCs or a T cell subset sorted from them (not recorded which). The CDR3 region has the sequence CASSYAGGGEQFF. The sequenced DNA is TGTGCCAGCAGCTATGCAGGGGGTGGTGAGCAGTTCTTC.